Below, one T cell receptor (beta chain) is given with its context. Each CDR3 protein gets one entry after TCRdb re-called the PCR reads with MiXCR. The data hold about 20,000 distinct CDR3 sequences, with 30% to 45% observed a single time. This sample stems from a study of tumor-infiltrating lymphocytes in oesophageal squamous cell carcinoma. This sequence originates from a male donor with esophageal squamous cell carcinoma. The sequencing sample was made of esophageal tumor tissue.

The CDR3 DNA reads as TGCAGTGCTACCCGGGTCCTTTACAATCAGCCCCAGCATTTT. Its protein product is CSATRVLYNQPQHF. The chain employs TRBV20-1 and TRBJ1-5; D call uncertain. V gave up 4 bases and J gave up 3 bases, with 13 bases separating them. Germline CDR1 DFQATT, CDR2 SNEGSKA (reference sequence). There are 14 residues in the CDR3.